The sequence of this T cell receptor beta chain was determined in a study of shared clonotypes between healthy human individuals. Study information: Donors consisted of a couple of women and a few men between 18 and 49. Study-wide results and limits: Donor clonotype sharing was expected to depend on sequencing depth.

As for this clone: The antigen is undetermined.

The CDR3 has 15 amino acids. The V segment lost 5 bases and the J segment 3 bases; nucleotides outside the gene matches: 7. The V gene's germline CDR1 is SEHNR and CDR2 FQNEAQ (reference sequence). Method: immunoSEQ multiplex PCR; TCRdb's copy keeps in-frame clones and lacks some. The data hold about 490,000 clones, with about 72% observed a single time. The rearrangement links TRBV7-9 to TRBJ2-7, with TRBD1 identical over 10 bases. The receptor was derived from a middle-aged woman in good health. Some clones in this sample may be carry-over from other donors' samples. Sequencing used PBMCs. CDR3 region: CASSAGTGVGYEQYF. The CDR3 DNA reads TGTGCCAGCAGCGCCGGGACAGGGGTAGGCTACGAGCAGTACTTC.